Below, one T cell receptor beta chain is given with its context. This sample was taken from a study of CD8 T cells in Susac syndrome. Purification of the CD8+ and CD4+ T cells relied on negative isolation, and TEMRA cells underwent FACS enrichment. The V gene lost 3 bases and the J gene lost 8 bases, with 16 bases spanning the gap. Germline assignment: CDR1 DFQATT and CDR2 SNEGSKA (reference sequence). The CDR3 spans 13 residues. Reverse transcription used roughly 0.5 to 1 ug RNA and random hexamers. TCRdb reprocessed the immunoSEQ multiplex PCR reads via MiXCR and lists one record per CDR3 protein. Of about 190,000 distinct CDR3 sequences listed, approximately 95% are singletons.

The V call is TRBV20-1, the J call TRBJ1-2; maybe TRBD1 (6 bases). The material sequenced was CD8+ T cells from PBMCs. The sequence was collected from a human donor with Susac syndrome. The CDR3 DNA sequence: TGCAGTGCTAGCGGGGGCAGGGGTAGCGGCTACACCTTC. Translation: CSASGGRGSGYTF.